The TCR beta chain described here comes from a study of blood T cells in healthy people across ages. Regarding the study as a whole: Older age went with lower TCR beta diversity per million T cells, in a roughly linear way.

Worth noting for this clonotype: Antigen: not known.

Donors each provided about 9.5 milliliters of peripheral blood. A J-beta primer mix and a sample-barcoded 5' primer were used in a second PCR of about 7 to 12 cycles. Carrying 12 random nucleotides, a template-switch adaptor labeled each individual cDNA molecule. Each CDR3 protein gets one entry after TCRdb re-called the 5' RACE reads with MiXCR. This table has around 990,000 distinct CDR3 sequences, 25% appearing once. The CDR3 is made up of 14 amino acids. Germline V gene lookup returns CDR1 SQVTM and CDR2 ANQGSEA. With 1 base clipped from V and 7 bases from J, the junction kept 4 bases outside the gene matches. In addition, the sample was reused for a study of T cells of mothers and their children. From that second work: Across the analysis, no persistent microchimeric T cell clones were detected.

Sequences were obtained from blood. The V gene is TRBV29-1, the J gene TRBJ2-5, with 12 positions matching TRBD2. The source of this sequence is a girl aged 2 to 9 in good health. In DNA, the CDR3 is TGCAGCGTTGAAGGACTAGCGGGAGAGGTGACCCAGTACTTC. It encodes CSVEGLAGEVTQYF.